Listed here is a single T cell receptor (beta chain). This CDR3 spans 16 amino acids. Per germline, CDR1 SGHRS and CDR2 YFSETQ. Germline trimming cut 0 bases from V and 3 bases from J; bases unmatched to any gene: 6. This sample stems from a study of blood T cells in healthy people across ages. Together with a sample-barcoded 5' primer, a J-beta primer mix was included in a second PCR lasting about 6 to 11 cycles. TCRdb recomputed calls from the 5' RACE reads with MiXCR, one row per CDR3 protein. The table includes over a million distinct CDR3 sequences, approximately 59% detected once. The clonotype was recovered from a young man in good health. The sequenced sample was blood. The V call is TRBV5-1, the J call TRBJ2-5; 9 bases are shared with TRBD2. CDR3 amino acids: CASSLANGGREETQYF. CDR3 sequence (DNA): TGCGCCAGCAGCTTGGCCAATGGCGGGAGGGAAGAGACCCAGTACTTC.